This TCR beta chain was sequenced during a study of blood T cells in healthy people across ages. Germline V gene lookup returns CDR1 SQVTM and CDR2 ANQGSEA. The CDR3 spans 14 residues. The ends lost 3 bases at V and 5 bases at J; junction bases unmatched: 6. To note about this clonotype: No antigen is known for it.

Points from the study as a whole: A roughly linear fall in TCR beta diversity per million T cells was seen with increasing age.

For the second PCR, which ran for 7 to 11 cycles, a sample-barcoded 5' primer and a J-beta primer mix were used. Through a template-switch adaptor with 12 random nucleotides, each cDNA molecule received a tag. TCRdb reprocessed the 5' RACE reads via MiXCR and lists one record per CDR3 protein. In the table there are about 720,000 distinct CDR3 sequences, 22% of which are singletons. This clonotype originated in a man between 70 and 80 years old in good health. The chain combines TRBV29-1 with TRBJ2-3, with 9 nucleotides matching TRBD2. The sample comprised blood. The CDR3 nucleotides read TGCAGCGTTGAGGGCGGGGGGGCCGTAGATACGCAGTATTTT. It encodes CSVEGGGAVDTQYF.